This TCR beta chain was found in a study of shared clonotypes between healthy human individuals. A note on this clone: Antigen: not known.

Study-wide findings and caveats: It was only blood that was sampled, and tissue repertoires likely differ.

This CDR3 has 14 amino acids. V gave up 0 bases and J gave up 5 bases, with 10 bases separating them. CDR1 SGHDT and CDR2 YYEEEE come from the germline V gene. This table comes from immunoSEQ multiplex PCR, and its TCRdb copy is limited to in-frame clones, with some not included. This sample yields more than 850,000 clones, of which 70% to 80% are seen a single time; roughly 0.56% belongs to the top ten. The donors were all Caucasian adults (living in Nashville, Tennessee). Naive CD45RA+ and memory CD45RA-negative subsets were split from CD4+ cells. This TCR derives from a man younger than 35 in good health. Some clones in this sample may be carry-over from other donors' samples. The sample was memory CD4+ T cells from PBMCs. Described subset: CD45RA-negative fraction. This chain uses TRBV5-6 with TRBJ2-3; D not certain. The CDR3 DNA follows: TGTGCCAGCAGCTTGGCGGTAGGGCTAGATACGCAGTATTTT. Amino acids: CASSLAVGLDTQYF.